One sample yielded the 21 T cell receptor beta chains listed below, sequenced in a study of shared clonotypes between healthy human individuals. The data were produced by immunoSEQ multiplex PCR, yet TCRdb's version contains in-frame clones alone and is incomplete. The table has around 550,000 clones, approximately 95% seen once. Sequenced: naive CD4+ T cells sorted from blood. Subset specified: CD45RA+ positively selected. The source of these receptors is a woman in her thirties in good health.

This chain uses TRBV19 with TRBJ1-4; 10 nucleotides align to TRBD1. The germline V gene has CDR1 LNHDA and CDR2 SQIVND (reference sequence). The CDR3 totals 15 residues. J was trimmed by 7 bases and V by 5 bases; bases with no gene match: 7. The CDR3 region has the DNA TGTGCCAGTAGTCCTCGGACAGGGGGTGGTGAAAAACTGTTTTTT. Encoded protein: CASSPRTGGGEKLFF.

The chain couples TRBV18 to TRBJ1-6; 7 nucleotides line up with TRBD1. V was pared by 3 bases and J by 7 bases, with 6 bases of the junction left unmatched. In germline, CDR1 is KGHSH, CDR2 LQKENI. CDR3 length: 15 amino acids. This chain's CDR3 is CASSPRQGNNSPLHF. The DNA of the CDR3 is TGTGCCAGCTCACCCCGACAGGGTAACAATTCACCCCTCCACTTT.

This clone was recorded once. The genes are TRBV27 and TRBJ2-3; the D gene could be TRBD1 or TRBD2 (5 bases each). Germline CDR1 reads MNHEY; CDR2 reads SMNVEV (reference sequence). The CDR3 sequence is 12 residues long. Trimming cost V 5 bases and J 14 bases, with 17 bases left between them. CDR3 coding DNA: TGTGCCAGCAGTAACGGGGCGCTCCGTTCGTATTTT. Protein: CASSNGALRSYF.

This clone was detected once. The chain couples TRBV7-7 to TRBJ2-5; TRBD1 is a possible D gene (6 bases). Germline-derived CDR1 and CDR2 are SSHAT and FNYEAQ (reference sequence). This CDR3 has 13 residues. Between the trimmed V and J ends, which lost 4 bases and 5 bases, there was a span of 11 bases. The CDR3 reads CASSSGAEETQYF. DNA of the CDR3: TGTGCCAGCAGCTCAGGGGCGGAGGAGACCCAGTACTTC.

The V and J genes are TRBV18 and TRBJ2-7, with D unresolved. Trimming stripped 3 bases from V and 6 bases from J, with 9 bases between. Per the germline V gene, CDR1 is KGHSH and CDR2 is LQKENI. This CDR3 is built from 12 residues. CDR3 nucleotides: TGTGCCAGCTCACCTTTCCCCCCCGAGCAGTACTTC. This sequence encodes CASSPFPPEQYF.

V usage is TRBV18 and J usage is TRBJ2-3; possibly TRBD1 or TRBD2 for D (5 bases each). Trimming left V 2 bases short and J 2 bases short, with 17 bases between. CDR1 and CDR2 from the germline V gene are KGHSH and LQKENI. This CDR3 is built from 17 residues. CDR3 region: CASSPIGGRDYTDTQYF. In DNA form, the CDR3 reads TGTGCCAGCTCACCAATTGGGGGTCGAGATTACACAGATACGCAGTATTTT.

This clone was seen only a few times. The chain carries TRBV6-1 and TRBJ1-2; D remains ambiguous. Trimming left V 6 bases short and J 3 bases short, with 11 bases between. The CDR3 length is 13 residues. Per the germline V gene, CDR1 is MNHNS and CDR2 is SASEGT. CDR3 coding DNA: TGTGCCAGCAGCTTTGGGCAGGACTATGGCTACACCTTC. Protein: CASSFGQDYGYTF.

This chain connects TRBV19 to TRBJ2-7; 14 positions match TRBD2. The CDR3 is made up of 16 amino acids. The V gene's germline CDR1 is LNHDA and CDR2 SQIVND (reference sequence). The J segment lost 5 bases and the V segment lost 4 bases, leaving 7 bases of the junction unmatched. In DNA, the CDR3 is TGTGCCAGTAGTACCTGGACTAGCGGGAGGCCCCACGAGCAGTACTTC. It translates to CASSTWTSGRPHEQYF.

The chain has TRBV7-8 and TRBJ1-4; TRBD1 matches 8 bases. The ends lost 5 bases at V and 7 bases at J; junction bases unmatched: 12. CDR1 is SGHVS, CDR2 FQNEAQ, per germline. The length of the CDR3 is 16 residues. As DNA, the CDR3 is TGTGCCAGCAGCGTAGGGACAGGCCAAGGCGGTGAAAAACTGTTTTTT. Residues: CASSVGTGQGGEKLFF.

The chain employs TRBV29-1 and TRBJ2-1, with 7 nucleotides matching TRBD2. V was clipped by 5 bases and J by 7 bases; unmatched bases: 8. Germline V gives CDR1 SQVTM, CDR2 ANQGSEA. The CDR3 contains 13 residues. The CDR3 DNA reads as TGCAGCGTTTCGACTAGCAGACTTAATGAGCAGTTCTTC. Residues: CSVSTSRLNEQFF.

The chain recombines TRBV29-1 with TRBJ2-7; a weak D match, TRBD1 (6 bases). Germline loops: CDR1 SQVTM, CDR2 ANQGSEA. Trimming pared 4 bases from V and 3 bases from J, leaving 10 bases between. The length of the CDR3 is 12 residues. The CDR3 DNA sequence: TGCAGCGTTGCGGACAGAAACTACGAGCAGTACTTC. It yields the protein CSVADRNYEQYF.

This clone was seen once. The chain combines TRBV7-8 with TRBJ2-3; D is unresolved. The V gene's germline CDR1 is SGHVS and CDR2 FQNEAQ. There are 14 residues in the CDR3. Trimming took off 5 bases at V and 0 bases at J, with 9 bases between the two ends. CDR3 in amino acids: CASSVQGSTDTQYF. The CDR3 nucleotides are TGTGCCAGCAGCGTCCAAGGGAGCACAGATACGCAGTATTTT.

Concerning this clone itself: The sample contains more than one DNA sequence encoding this CDR3. The chain uses TRBV5-6 and TRBJ1-1; no clear D gene. The CDR3 has 12 residues. Between the trimmed V and J ends, which lost 4 bases and 4 bases, there was a span of 8 bases. Germline V CDR1 and CDR2: SGHDT, YYEEEE. CDR3 sequence reads: CASSPGGTEAFF. The CDR3 coding sequence is TGTGCCAGCAGCCCTGGAGGCACTGAAGCTTTCTTT.

This chain joins TRBV6-1 and TRBJ1-2; 8 nucleotides agree with TRBD1. Losses at the gene ends were 6 bases for V and 0 bases for J; bases not matched to a gene: 6. This CDR3 spans 15 amino acids. The germline CDR1 and CDR2 sequences are MNHNS and SASEGT. The CDR3 nucleotides are TGTGCCAGCAGCAACAGGGGGGTAGCTAACTATGGCTACACCTTC. Its protein is CASSNRGVANYGYTF.

A single count supports this clone. The J gene is TRBJ2-2, the V gene TRBV2, with 11 bases aligning to TRBD1. Per the germline V gene, CDR1 is SNHLY and CDR2 is FYNNEI. Trimming took 0 bases from V and 0 from J; bases not matched to a gene: 3. The CDR3 consists of 18 residues. This chain's CDR3 is CASSEAGTGGANTGELFF. The CDR3 DNA reads TGTGCCAGCAGTGAAGCCGGGACAGGGGGTGCGAACACCGGGGAGCTGTTTTTT.

The CDR3 nucleotides are TGTGCCAGCAGTGAAGCGCCTACTAGCGGGAGTTGGTACGAGCAGTACTTC. It yields the protein CASSEAPTSGSWYEQYF. The chain has TRBV6-1 and TRBJ2-7, with 11 bases identical to TRBD2. There are 17 residues in the CDR3. V shed 0 bases, J shed 4 bases, and the junction held 8 bases outside the gene matches. Germline loops: CDR1 MNHNS, CDR2 SASEGT.

This chain uses TRBV18 with TRBJ2-3; 8 nucleotides align to TRBD2. CDR1 is KGHSH and CDR2 is LQKENI in the germline V gene. Trimming cost V 1 base and J 2 bases; bases outside gene matches: 2. The CDR3 consists of 15 residues. The CDR3 region is CASSPQRGYTDTQYF. CDR3 DNA: TGTGCCAGCTCACCACAGCGGGGGTACACAGATACGCAGTATTTT.

The genes are TRBV19 and TRBJ2-2; D gene unclear. The V gene's germline CDR1 is LNHDA and CDR2 SQIVND (reference sequence). This CDR3 has 14 amino acids. V gave up 5 bases and J gave up 6 bases, with 13 bases separating them. CDR3 DNA: TGTGCCAGTAGTCGTAGTGTGGATTCCGGGGAGCTGTTTTTT. Protein product: CASSRSVDSGELFF. Full variable domain (remainder filled in from reference TRBV19 and TRBJ2-2): DGGITQSPKYLFRKEGQNVTLSCEQNLNHDAMYWYRQDPGQGLRLIYYSQIVNDFQKGDIAEGYSVSREKKESFPLTVTSAQKNPTAFYLCASSRSVDSGELFFGEGSRLTVL.

This sequence joins TRBV18 and TRBJ1-1, with D possibly TRBD1 on 5 matching bases. Trimming stripped 5 bases from V and 3 bases from J, with 13 bases between. The CDR3 runs to 14 residues. Germline CDR1 is KGHSH and CDR2 is LQKENI. In nucleotides, the CDR3 is TGTGCCAGCTCAATCGACGGGGGGGACACTGAAGCTTTCTTT. This encodes CASSIDGGDTEAFF.

The chain recombines TRBV2 with TRBJ2-1; tentatively, D is TRBD2 (6 bases). CDR1 and CDR2 (germline): SNHLY, FYNNEI. This CDR3 comprises 14 residues. Between the trimmed V and J ends, which lost 6 bases and 0 bases, there was a span of 9 bases. DNA of the CDR3: TGTGCCAGCAGCAAGGACTACTCCTACAATGAGCAGTTCTTC. The encoded protein is CASSKDYSYNEQFF.

The chain couples TRBV28 to TRBJ1-1; D may be TRBD1 (6 bases). CDR1 is MDHEN, CDR2 SYDVKM, per germline. This CDR3 region has 14 residues. V was clipped by 7 bases and J by 7 bases, with 19 bases between them. The CDR3 nucleotides are TGTGCCAGCATGGAAGGGGGGGCTTTGGATGAAGCTTTCTTT. Translation gives CASMEGGALDEAFF.